The 25 T cell receptor beta chains listed next were all sequenced from one sample in a study of cytomegalovirus exposure and HLA in healthy donors. Primers for the PCR totalled 60 Vbeta and 13 Jbeta. The assay was immunoSEQ multiplex PCR, and TCRdb's table has in-frame clones only and misses some. This sample carries around 210,000 clones, 60% to 80% of them seen once, and the ten largest clones take less than 3.5%. The material sequenced was PBMCs. The receptors here all came from a woman aged 30 to 39 in good health and CMV-seronegative.

The chain combines TRBV9 with TRBJ2-6, with no clear D. V was trimmed by 1 base and J by 1 base, leaving 6 bases between them. Germline values: CDR1 SGDLS, CDR2 YYNGEE. The CDR3 is 15 residues long. The CDR3 sequence: CASSVLVSGANVLTF. The CDR3 DNA follows: TGTGCCAGCAGCGTATTAGTTTCTGGGGCCAACGTCCTGACTTTC.

This clone was observed a single time. The V gene is TRBV7-2, the J gene TRBJ2-7; D might be TRBD2 (5 bases). Trimming removed 3 bases from V and 5 bases from J, with 17 bases in between. CDR1 and CDR2 from the germline V gene are SGHTA and FQGNSA. CDR3 size: 15 residues. The CDR3 DNA is TGTGCCAGCAGCTTCCTGGGGAGCGACTGGGACGAGCAGTACTTC. As protein: CASSFLGSDWDEQYF.

The V call is TRBV5-4, the J call TRBJ2-7; 11 nucleotides line up with TRBD1. V gave up 4 bases and J gave up 2 bases; unmatched junction bases: 8. The V gene's germline CDR1 is SGHNT and CDR2 YYREEE (reference sequence). The CDR3 totals 16 residues. DNA of the CDR3: TGTGCCAGCAGCCCGGGACAGGGGGTCCGTCCCTACGAGCAGTACTTC. It yields the protein CASSPGQGVRPYEQYF.

V and J are TRBV28 and TRBJ1-2, with a possible D match to TRBD1 (6 bases). V lost 7 bases, J lost 3 bases, and 18 bases lay in between. Germline V lookup: CDR1 MDHEN, CDR2 SYDVKM. The CDR3 sequence is 15 residues long. CDR3 region: CASTPQGISYYGYTF. The CDR3 region has the DNA TGTGCCAGCACCCCACAGGGTATCTCCTACTATGGCTACACCTTC.

This sequence joins TRBV11-3 and TRBJ2-5; 7 bases line up with TRBD1. The germline gives CDR1 SGHNT, CDR2 YENEEA. Trimming removed 5 bases from V and 2 bases from J; junction bases left unmatched: 8. CDR3 length equals 15 residues. CDR3 amino acids: CASSPAWDRQETQYF. The CDR3 bases are TGTGCCAGCAGCCCAGCCTGGGACAGACAAGAGACCCAGTACTTC. Full variable domain (outside the CDR3, taken from reference TRBV11-3 and TRBJ2-5): EAGVVQSPRYKIIEKKQPVAFWCNPISGHNTLYWYLQNLGQGPELLIRYENEEAVDDSQLPKDRFSAERLKGVDSTLKIQPAELGDSAVYLCASSPAWDRQETQYFGPGTRLLVL.

This clone was seen only once. V is TRBV30 and J is TRBJ2-5, with 13 bases lining up with TRBD2. V gave up 2 bases and J gave up 1 base; unmatched junction bases: 22. This CDR3 is built from 22 residues. Germline CDR1 GTSNPN, CDR2 SVGIG (reference sequence). The CDR3 bases are TGTGCCTGGAGTCCCCCTCCTCGGACTAGCGGGGGAAGTTGGGCCCCCCAAGAGACCCAGTACTTC. It encodes CAWSPPPRTSGGSWAPQETQYF.

The V call is TRBV2, the J call TRBJ1-4; tentatively, D is TRBD1 (6 bases). The V end was cut by 6 bases, the J end by 8 bases, with 7 bases between. Germline lookup yields CDR1 SNHLY and CDR2 FYNNEI. The CDR3 totals 11 residues. The CDR3 protein is CASRRGEKLFF. DNA of the CDR3: TGTGCCAGCAGAAGGGGGGAAAAACTGTTTTTT.

V is TRBV2 and J is TRBJ2-3, with 9 bases lining up with TRBD2. Germline-derived CDR1 and CDR2 are SNHLY and FYNNEI. This CDR3 is built from 15 residues. Unmatched junction bases numbered 10, after V lost 10 bases and J lost 2 bases. The CDR3 coding sequence is TGTGCCACCTACTCCGGGACTAGCTTCACAGATACGCAGTATTTT. Its protein product is CATYSGTSFTDTQYF.

This clone was found a few times. V usage is TRBV6-6 and J usage is TRBJ1-1; D is unresolved. Trimming took off 5 bases at V and 4 bases at J, with 14 bases between the two ends. In germline, CDR1 is MNHNY, CDR2 SVGAGI (reference sequence). This CDR3 contains 14 residues. CDR3 in DNA: TGTGCCAGCAGTAGGCGAGAGGGCGGCACTGAAGCTTTCTTT. This codes for CASSRREGGTEAFF.

For the CDR3, the DNA is TGTGCTAGTGGTTTGTGGGCGGGAGTTCAAGATACGCAGTATTTT. This encodes CASGLWAGVQDTQYF. J is TRBJ2-3 and V is TRBV12-5; 7 bases align to TRBD2. The CDR3 extends over 15 amino acids. With 2 bases clipped from V and 5 bases from J, the junction kept 7 bases outside the gene matches. Germline V gives CDR1 LGHNT, CDR2 FRNRAP.

The CDR3 is CASSTSGRYYNEQFF. In nucleotides, the CDR3 is TGTGCCAGCAGCACTAGCGGGAGATACTACAATGAGCAGTTCTTC. The genes are TRBV28 and TRBJ2-1; 11 bases agree with TRBD2. V shed 6 bases, J shed 3 bases, and the junction held 4 bases outside the gene matches. In germline, CDR1 is MDHEN, CDR2 SYDVKM. The CDR3 sequence is 15 residues long.

This chain uses TRBV4-1 with TRBJ1-1; no reliable D call. The germline V and J ends were trimmed by 4 bases and 1 base, with 16 bases remaining between them. Germline CDR1 MGHRA, CDR2 YSYEKL. CDR3 length: 16 amino acids. The CDR3 here is CASSPRGGRGNTEAFF. CDR3 nucleotides: TGCGCCAGCAGCCCTCGTGGAGGCCGAGGGAACACTGAAGCTTTCTTT.

V is TRBV5-5 and J is TRBJ2-5; 7 bases agree with TRBD2. The J call may not be correct, given that the DNA end is closer to TRBJ2-7. CDR3 size: 16 residues. Germline CDR1 reads SGHKS; CDR2 reads YYEKEE (reference sequence). CDR3 sequence: CASSLRAGLADYEQYF. The CDR3 nucleotides read TGTGCCAGCAGCTTGAGAGCGGGGCTAGCGGATTACGAGCAGTACTTC.

The chain uses TRBV28 and TRBJ2-2; D is uncertain. CDR1 is MDHEN, CDR2 SYDVKM, per germline. The CDR3 runs 15 residues. Between the trimmed V and J ends, which lost 0 bases and 1 base, there was a span of 6 bases. The CDR3 DNA follows: TGTGCCAGCAGTTTATGGCAGAAGAACACCGGGGAGCTGTTTTTT. It yields the protein CASSLWQKNTGELFF.

DNA for the CDR3: TGCGCCAGCAGCTTGGGCAGTACAGGGTACTCTGGAAACACCATATATTTT. It specifies CASSLGSTGYSGNTIYF. V and J are TRBV5-1 and TRBJ1-3; D might be TRBD1 (6 bases). V was pared by 0 bases and J by 0 bases, with 13 bases between. Germline loops: CDR1 SGHRS, CDR2 YFSETQ. This CDR3 is built from 17 residues.

J is TRBJ1-1 and V is TRBV7-9, with unresolved D. V lost 3 bases and J lost 5, with 10 bases in between. CDR3 length: 13 amino acids. Germline V gives CDR1 SEHNR, CDR2 FQNEAQ (reference sequence). For the CDR3, the DNA is TGTGCCAGCAGCTTGGAGGTGGGGACTGAAGCTTTCTTT. The encoded protein is CASSLEVGTEAFF.

The chain has TRBV4-1 and TRBJ1-1; possible D gene TRBD1, 6 bases. The CDR3 is 16 amino acids. V lost 4 bases to trimming and J lost 0 bases, with 15 bases between them. Germline values: CDR1 MGHRA, CDR2 YSYEKL. The CDR3 reads CASSRGQQIMNTEAFF. Here the CDR3 DNA reads TGCGCCAGCAGCCGCGGACAGCAAATCATGAACACTGAAGCTTTCTTT.

The J gene is TRBJ1-5, the V gene TRBV2; D is possibly TRBD1 (6 bases). Germline CDR1 is SNHLY and CDR2 is FYNNEI. Trimming stripped 8 bases from V and 5 bases from J, with 19 bases between. The CDR3 totals 15 residues. The CDR3 sequence is CASQTGTGRDQPQHF. CDR3 nucleotide sequence: TGTGCCAGCCAGACAGGAACCGGTAGGGATCAGCCCCAGCATTTT.

The gene calls are TRBV2 and TRBJ1-5; D is uncertain. V was cut by 0 bases and J by 4 bases, with 7 bases left in between. This CDR3 region has 14 residues. CDR1 SNHLY and CDR2 FYNNEI come from the germline V gene. CDR3 residues: CASSEAGRNQPQHF. DNA for the CDR3: TGTGCCAGCAGTGAAGCGGGCAGAAATCAGCCCCAGCATTTT.

DNA of the CDR3: TGTGCCACCAGCAGAGATCAGGTCGGCACAGATACGCAGTATTTT. This sequence encodes CATSRDQVGTDTQYF. The chain combines TRBV15 with TRBJ2-3; D remains ambiguous. Germline-derived CDR1 and CDR2 are LNHNV and YYDKDF (reference sequence). The V gene lost 0 bases and the J gene lost 1 base, with 8 bases spanning the gap. The CDR3 length is 15 residues.

The chain couples TRBV7-9 to TRBJ2-7, with TRBD1 matching 9 bases. The CDR3 extends over 15 amino acids. CDR1 SEHNR and CDR2 FQNEAQ come from the germline V gene (reference sequence). Trimming removed 4 bases from V and 6 bases from J; junction bases left unmatched: 10. CDR3 sequence: CASSSGTGSTGEQYF. The CDR3 DNA follows: TGTGCCAGCAGCTCCGGGACAGGGTCTACGGGCGAGCAGTACTTC.

V usage is TRBV11-1 and J usage is TRBJ2-3, with 7 bases lining up with TRBD1. With V trimmed by 5 bases and J by 1 base, 6 bases remained unmatched. Germline CDR1 is SGHAT and CDR2 is FQDESV (reference sequence). CDR3 length: 15 residues. The CDR3 here is CASSKRDRRTDTQYF. The CDR3, as DNA: TGTGCCAGCAGCAAGAGGGACAGACGCACAGATACGCAGTATTTT.

The chain couples TRBV4-1 to TRBJ2-1, with 12 bases aligning to TRBD2. J was trimmed by 6 bases and V by 4 bases; bases with no gene match: 4. CDR3 length: 15 amino acids. Per germline, CDR1 MGHRA and CDR2 YSYEKL. The CDR3 DNA follows: TGCGCCAGCAGCCTACTAGCGGGAGGTTTCAATGAGCAGTTCTTC. Translation gives CASSLLAGGFNEQFF.

The chain joins TRBV15 to TRBJ1-5; D perhaps matches TRBD1 (6 bases). The CDR3 consists of 16 residues. Looked up from germline, CDR1 is LNHNV and CDR2 is YYDKDF (reference sequence). The V gene lost 0 bases and the J gene lost 7 bases, with 16 bases spanning the gap. CDR3 residues: CATSRDTGKVKQPQHF. CDR3 DNA sequence: TGTGCCACCAGCAGAGACACAGGGAAGGTTAAGCAGCCCCAGCATTTT. Full variable domain (remainder filled in from reference TRBV15 and TRBJ1-5): DAMVIQNPRYQVTQFGKPVTLSCSQTLNHNVMYWYQQKSSQAPKLLFHYYDKDFNNEADTPDNFQSRRPNTSFCFLDIRSPGLGDTAMYLCATSRDTGKVKQPQHFGDGTRLSIL.

The chain uses TRBV30 and TRBJ2-1, with D unclear. The CDR3 runs 12 residues. Trimming pared 5 bases from V and 8 bases from J, leaving 13 bases between. CDR1 is GTSNPN, CDR2 SVGIG, per germline (reference sequence). CDR3 amino acids: CAWASLRYEQFF. Written as DNA, the CDR3 is TGTGCCTGGGCATCTCTTCGGTATGAGCAGTTCTTC.